These T cell receptor beta chains were read from a single sample in a study of blood T cell repertoires in COVID-19. Profiling relied on immunoSEQ multiplex PCR, and the TCRdb table lists in-frame clones only, not all of them. The data contain 200,000 to 250,000 clones, about 83% of them singletons. Sequenced material: PBMCs or T cells enriched from blood (not recorded which). Source of these receptors: a woman in her 40s who had recovered from COVID-19. Each CDR3 is given with its conserved first and last residue. The order of the fields is clone size, J gene, CDR3 length, V gene, D gene, CDR3 protein, CDR3 DNA. D genes are given only for firm matches. Expanded clones get a size class; other rows say once, few or many, or leave the size out.

clone size: -; J gene: TRBJ1-5; CDR3 length: 14; V gene: TRBV15; D gene: TRBD1; CDR3 protein: CATSGDRGVQPQHF; CDR3 DNA: TGTGCCACCAGCGGAGACAGGGGCGTTCAGCCCCAGCATTTT
clone size: -; J gene: TRBJ2-1; CDR3 length: 16; V gene: TRBV7-9; D gene: TRBD2; CDR3 protein: CASSALEGAGVNEQFF; CDR3 DNA: TGTGCCAGCAGCGCCTTGGAGGGAGCGGGAGTCAATGAGCAGTTCTTC
clone size: -; J gene: TRBJ2-2; CDR3 length: 14; V gene: TRBV29-1; D gene: TRBD2; CDR3 protein: CSAGGDAGPGELFF; CDR3 DNA: TGCAGCGCCGGGGGGGACGCAGGGCCCGGGGAGCTGTTTTTT
clone size: -; J gene: TRBJ2-2; CDR3 length: 15; V gene: TRBV5-4; D gene: -; CDR3 protein: CASSPGTPDTGELFF; CDR3 DNA: TGTGCCAGCAGCCCCGGGACTCCTGACACCGGGGAGCTGTTTTTT
clone size: -; J gene: TRBJ2-7; CDR3 length: 15; V gene: TRBV28; D gene: TRBD2; CDR3 protein: CASSSLAGGLYEQYF; CDR3 DNA: TGTGCCAGCAGCTCACTAGCGGGAGGTCTCTACGAGCAGTACTTC
clone size: -; J gene: TRBJ1-1; CDR3 length: 15; V gene: TRBV27; D gene: -; CDR3 protein: CASSSGDTLNTEAFF; CDR3 DNA: TGTGCCAGCAGTTCAGGGGACACCCTGAACACTGAAGCTTTCTTT
clone size: -; J gene: TRBJ1-4; CDR3 length: 14; V gene: TRBV2; D gene: -; CDR3 protein: CASSEVLPREKLFF; CDR3 DNA: TGTGCCAGCAGTGAAGTGCTCCCCAGGGAAAAACTGTTTTTT
clone size: -; J gene: TRBJ2-2; CDR3 length: 16; V gene: TRBV7-2; D gene: -; CDR3 protein: CASSSRSSNLPGELFF; CDR3 DNA: TGTGCCAGCAGCTCGCGATCCTCTAATCTTCCCGGGGAGCTGTTTTTT
clone size: -; J gene: TRBJ1-2; CDR3 length: 12; V gene: TRBV30; D gene: -; CDR3 protein: CAWRDRADGYTF; CDR3 DNA: TGTGCCTGGAGGGACAGAGCTGATGGCTACACCTTC
clone size: -; J gene: TRBJ2-6; CDR3 length: 15; V gene: TRBV6-6; D gene: -; CDR3 protein: CASSSTGSSANVLTF; CDR3 DNA: TGTGCCAGCAGTTCAACCGGGTCATCGGCCAACGTCCTGACTTTC
clone size: -; J gene: TRBJ2-1; CDR3 length: 16; V gene: TRBV10-3; D gene: TRBD2; CDR3 protein: CAISEGLAGRTTEQFF; CDR3 DNA: TGTGCCATCAGTGAGGGGCTAGCGGGCCGAACAACTGAGCAGTTCTTC
clone size: -; J gene: TRBJ2-2; CDR3 length: 15; V gene: TRBV14; D gene: -; CDR3 protein: CASSLRAGANGELFF; CDR3 DNA: TGTGCCAGCAGCCTCCGGGCAGGGGCGAACGGGGAGCTGTTTTTT
clone size: -; J gene: TRBJ1-2; CDR3 length: 13; V gene: TRBV30; D gene: TRBD1; CDR3 protein: CAWSPDRGYGYTF; CDR3 DNA: TGTGCCTGGAGCCCGGACAGGGGGTACGGCTACACCTTC
clone size: -; J gene: TRBJ2-7; CDR3 length: 12; V gene: TRBV11-2; D gene: TRBD1; CDR3 protein: CASSGQGSEQYF; CDR3 DNA: TGTGCCAGCAGCGGACAGGGCAGTGAGCAGTACTTC
clone size: few; J gene: TRBJ2-3; CDR3 length: 12; V gene: TRBV30; D gene: -; CDR3 protein: CAWTGSPDTQYF; CDR3 DNA: TGTGCCTGGACAGGTAGTCCAGATACGCAGTATTTT
clone size: -; J gene: TRBJ1-2; CDR3 length: 13; V gene: TRBV5-1; D gene: -; CDR3 protein: CASSLDGDYGYTF; CDR3 DNA: TGCGCCAGCAGCTTGGACGGAGACTATGGCTACACCTTC
clone size: -; J gene: TRBJ2-1; CDR3 length: 11; V gene: TRBV24-1; D gene: -; CDR3 protein: CATNSGNEQFF; CDR3 DNA: TGTGCCACCAACTCGGGAAATGAGCAGTTCTTC
clone size: -; J gene: TRBJ2-7; CDR3 length: 16; V gene: TRBV4-2; D gene: TRBD2; CDR3 protein: CASSPDLSGSTVEQYF; CDR3 DNA: TGTGCCAGCAGCCCCGACCTTAGCGGGAGCACGGTGGAGCAGTACTTC
clone size: -; J gene: TRBJ1-1; CDR3 length: 14; V gene: TRBV9; D gene: TRBD1; CDR3 protein: CASSATGANTEAFF; CDR3 DNA: TGTGCCAGCAGCGCCACAGGGGCTAACACTGAAGCTTTCTTT
clone size: -; J gene: TRBJ1-5; CDR3 length: 14; V gene: TRBV9; D gene: TRBD1; CDR3 protein: CASSVEPGGKPQHF; CDR3 DNA: TGTGCCAGCAGCGTAGAACCAGGGGGAAAGCCCCAGCATTTT
clone size: few; J gene: TRBJ1-1; CDR3 length: 15; V gene: TRBV5-1; D gene: TRBD1; CDR3 protein: CASSLRTGMGTEAFF; CDR3 DNA: TGCGCCAGCAGCCTTAGGACAGGGATGGGCACTGAAGCTTTCTTT
clone size: -; J gene: TRBJ2-7; CDR3 length: 12; V gene: TRBV27; D gene: -; CDR3 protein: CASSFWGGEQYF; CDR3 DNA: TGTGCCAGCAGTTTTTGGGGAGGCGAGCAGTACTTC
clone size: -; J gene: TRBJ1-3; CDR3 length: 13; V gene: TRBV12-3/TRBV12-4; D gene: -; CDR3 protein: CASSLVEGNTIYF; CDR3 DNA: TGTGCCAGCAGTTTAGTGGAGGGGAACACCATATATTTT
clone size: -; J gene: TRBJ1-1; CDR3 length: 15; V gene: TRBV19; D gene: -; CDR3 protein: CASSTRHWSNTEAFF; CDR3 DNA: TGTGCCAGTAGCACCCGACACTGGTCGAACACTGAAGCTTTCTTT
clone size: -; J gene: TRBJ1-2; CDR3 length: 11; V gene: TRBV19; D gene: -; CDR3 protein: CATGGSIGYTF; CDR3 DNA: TGTGCCACCGGGGGGAGTATCGGCTACACCTTC
clone size: once; J gene: TRBJ1-5; CDR3 length: 13; V gene: TRBV12-3/TRBV12-4; D gene: -; CDR3 protein: CASRGDSNQPQHF; CDR3 DNA: TGTGCCAGCAGAGGGGACTCAAATCAGCCCCAGCATTTT
clone size: -; J gene: TRBJ2-1; CDR3 length: 16; V gene: TRBV28; D gene: TRBD1; CDR3 protein: CASRPTGTGIDNEQFF; CDR3 DNA: TGTGCCAGCAGACCGACCGGGACAGGGATTGACAATGAGCAGTTCTTC
clone size: -; J gene: TRBJ2-1; CDR3 length: 18; V gene: TRBV21-1; D gene: -; CDR3 protein: CASSKVHPPSDKNNEQFF; CDR3 DNA: TGTGCCAGCAGCAAAGTTCACCCTCCTAGCGACAAGAACAATGAGCAGTTCTTC
clone size: -; J gene: TRBJ2-2; CDR3 length: 17; V gene: TRBV19; D gene: TRBD1; CDR3 protein: CASSIYRGRPNTGELFF; CDR3 DNA: TGTGCCAGTAGTATATACAGGGGGCGCCCGAACACCGGGGAGCTGTTTTTT
clone size: -; J gene: TRBJ1-4; CDR3 length: 15; V gene: TRBV18; D gene: TRBD1; CDR3 protein: CASRTGTATNEKLFF; CDR3 DNA: TGTGCCAGCCGGACAGGGACGGCAACTAATGAAAAACTGTTTTTT
clone size: -; J gene: TRBJ2-1; CDR3 length: 18; V gene: TRBV24-1; D gene: -; CDR3 protein: CATSDDFQTTGLNNEQFF; CDR3 DNA: TGTGCCACCAGTGACGACTTCCAAACGACAGGATTAAACAATGAGCAGTTCTTC
clone size: -; J gene: TRBJ1-5; CDR3 length: 13; V gene: TRBV24-1; D gene: TRBD1; CDR3 protein: CATQGQGRQPQHF; CDR3 DNA: TGTGCCACCCAGGGACAGGGGAGGCAGCCCCAGCATTTT
clone size: once; J gene: TRBJ2-7; CDR3 length: 16; V gene: TRBV5-8; D gene: -; CDR3 protein: CASSLGSGVLLYEQYF; CDR3 DNA: TGTGCCAGCAGCTTGGGGTCAGGGGTGCTGCTCTACGAGCAGTACTTC
clone size: -; J gene: TRBJ2-3; CDR3 length: 16; V gene: TRBV20-1; D gene: TRBD2; CDR3 protein: CSASKGLAMLTDTQYF; CDR3 DNA: TGCAGTGCTAGTAAGGGACTAGCGATGCTAACAGATACGCAGTATTTT
clone size: -; J gene: TRBJ2-3; CDR3 length: 12; V gene: TRBV7-6; D gene: -; CDR3 protein: CASSFLVDTQYF; CDR3 DNA: TGTGCCAGCAGCTTCCTTGTAGATACGCAGTATTTT
clone size: -; J gene: TRBJ2-3; CDR3 length: 15; V gene: TRBV9; D gene: TRBD1; CDR3 protein: CASSVGTGVADTQYF; CDR3 DNA: TGTGCCAGCAGCGTTGGGACAGGGGTGGCAGATACGCAGTATTTT
clone size: -; J gene: TRBJ2-1; CDR3 length: 15; V gene: TRBV28; D gene: -; CDR3 protein: CASSFLEGVGNEQFF; CDR3 DNA: TGTGCCAGCAGTTTTTTAGAAGGGGTCGGCAATGAGCAGTTCTTC
clone size: -; J gene: TRBJ1-5; CDR3 length: 17; V gene: TRBV28; D gene: TRBD1; CDR3 protein: CASSSTPGTGKDQPQHF; CDR3 DNA: TGTGCCAGCAGTTCAACCCCCGGGACAGGAAAAGATCAGCCCCAGCATTTT
clone size: few; J gene: TRBJ1-1; CDR3 length: 13; V gene: TRBV5-4; D gene: TRBD1; CDR3 protein: CASSSDRDREAFF; CDR3 DNA: TGTGCCAGCAGCTCAGACAGGGATCGCGAAGCTTTCTTT
clone size: -; J gene: TRBJ2-2; CDR3 length: 17; V gene: TRBV19; D gene: TRBD1; CDR3 protein: CASSGGTGGRNTGELFF; CDR3 DNA: TGTGCCAGTAGTGGCGGGACAGGGGGCCGAAACACCGGGGAGCTGTTTTTT
clone size: few; J gene: TRBJ1-2; CDR3 length: 15; V gene: TRBV9; D gene: TRBD1; CDR3 protein: CASSVASGGDYGYTF; CDR3 DNA: TGTGCCAGCAGCGTAGCTTCAGGGGGCGACTATGGCTACACCTTC
clone size: -; J gene: TRBJ1-2; CDR3 length: 14; V gene: TRBV18; D gene: -; CDR3 protein: CASSPPGRSYGYTF; CDR3 DNA: TGTGCCAGCTCACCACCGGGGCGGAGCTATGGCTACACCTTC
clone size: once; J gene: TRBJ1-2; CDR3 length: 19; V gene: TRBV18; D gene: -; CDR3 protein: CASSPPGGDAQWANYGYTF; CDR3 DNA: TGTGCCAGCTCACCACCCGGAGGGGACGCCCAGTGGGCTAACTATGGCTACACCTTC
clone size: -; J gene: TRBJ1-2; CDR3 length: 15; V gene: TRBV19; D gene: -; CDR3 protein: CASSISPTSNYGYTF; CDR3 DNA: TGTGCCAGTAGTATAAGTCCGACAAGCAACTATGGCTACACCTTC
clone size: few; J gene: TRBJ1-4; CDR3 length: 17; V gene: TRBV7-8; D gene: TRBD1; CDR3 protein: CASGTGTGISTPEKLFF; CDR3 DNA: TGTGCCAGCGGCACCGGGACAGGGATTTCAACTCCCGAAAAACTGTTTTTT
clone size: -; J gene: TRBJ1-4; CDR3 length: 14; V gene: TRBV30; D gene: TRBD1; CDR3 protein: CAWTLHTGQEKLFF; CDR3 DNA: TGTGCCTGGACCCTCCACACGGGACAGGAAAAACTGTTTTTT
clone size: -; J gene: TRBJ2-1; CDR3 length: 12; V gene: TRBV10-3; D gene: -; CDR3 protein: CAIASSYNEQFF; CDR3 DNA: TGTGCCATTGCGTCCTCCTACAATGAGCAGTTCTTC
clone size: -; J gene: TRBJ1-1; CDR3 length: 15; V gene: TRBV30; D gene: TRBD1; CDR3 protein: CAWSPFRQGWTEAFF; CDR3 DNA: TGTGCCTGGAGTCCCTTTAGACAGGGATGGACTGAAGCTTTCTTT
clone size: -; J gene: TRBJ2-1; CDR3 length: 17; V gene: TRBV7-3; D gene: TRBD2; CDR3 protein: CASSWINRAGGDNEQFF; CDR3 DNA: TGTGCCAGCAGCTGGATAAATCGAGCGGGAGGTGACAATGAGCAGTTCTTC
clone size: -; J gene: TRBJ2-7; CDR3 length: 14; V gene: TRBV5-1; D gene: TRBD1; CDR3 protein: CASSSPGTGNEQYF; CDR3 DNA: TGCGCCAGCAGCTCCCCCGGGACAGGGAACGAGCAGTACTTC
clone size: many; J gene: TRBJ1-5; CDR3 length: 13; V gene: TRBV5-6; D gene: -; CDR3 protein: CASSPGSNQPQHF; CDR3 DNA: TGTGCCAGCAGCCCGGGGAGCAATCAGCCCCAGCATTTT
clone size: few; J gene: TRBJ1-4; CDR3 length: 16; V gene: TRBV7-8; D gene: TRBD1; CDR3 protein: CASSLMGQGGNEKLFF; CDR3 DNA: TGTGCCAGCAGCCTCATGGGACAGGGGGGAAATGAAAAACTGTTTTTT
clone size: few; J gene: TRBJ1-4; CDR3 length: 15; V gene: TRBV5-1; D gene: -; CDR3 protein: CASSLFGPQGEKLFF; CDR3 DNA: TGCGCCAGCAGCTTGTTTGGGCCACAGGGAGAAAAACTGTTTTTT